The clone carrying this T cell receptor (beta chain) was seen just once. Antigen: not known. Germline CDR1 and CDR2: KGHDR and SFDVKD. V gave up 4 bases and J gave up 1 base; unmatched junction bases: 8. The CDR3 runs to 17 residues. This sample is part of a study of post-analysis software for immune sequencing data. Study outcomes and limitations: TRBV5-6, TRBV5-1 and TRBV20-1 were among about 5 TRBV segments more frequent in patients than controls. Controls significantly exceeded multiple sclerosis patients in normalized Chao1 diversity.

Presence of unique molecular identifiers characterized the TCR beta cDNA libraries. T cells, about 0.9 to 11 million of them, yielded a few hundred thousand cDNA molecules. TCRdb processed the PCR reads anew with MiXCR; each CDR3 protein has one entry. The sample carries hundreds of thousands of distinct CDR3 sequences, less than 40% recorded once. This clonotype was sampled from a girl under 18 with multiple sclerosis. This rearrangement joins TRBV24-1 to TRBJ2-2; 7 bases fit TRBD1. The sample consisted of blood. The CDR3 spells CATSDPSTGRNTGELFF. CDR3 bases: TGTGCCACCAGTGACCCCTCGACAGGGCGGAACACCGGGGAGCTGTTTTTT.